The 9 T cell receptor beta chains listed next were all sequenced from one sample in a study of T cell repertoires in cytomegalovirus infection. MiXCR, run by TCRdb on the reads, gives a single entry per CDR3 protein. The sample yields around 490,000 distinct CDR3 sequences, 26% seen once. The sample was PBMCs. The receptors shown here come from a human donor in good health (CMV status not recorded). Some clones in this sample may be carry-over from other donors' samples.

A note on this clonotype: This CDR3 is missing its conserved last phenylalanine or tryptophan, likely due to a read error. This chain joins TRBV10-3 and TRBJ2-3; 7 bases align to TRBD2. The germline V gene encodes CDR1 ENHRY and CDR2 SYGVKD. Trimming removed 6 bases from V and 2 bases from J; junction bases left unmatched: 5. The CDR3 spans 14 residues. Here the CDR3 reads CAIRRGLYTDTQYL. The CDR3 coding sequence is TGTGCCATCAGGAGGGGACTATACACAGATACGCAGTATTTG.

The chain employs TRBV4-1 and TRBJ2-6; perhaps TRBD1 as D (5 bases). The CDR3 is 17 residues long. Germline CDR1 reads MGHRA; CDR2 reads YSYEKL. V was trimmed by 0 bases and J by 0 bases, leaving 9 bases between them. In DNA, the CDR3 is TGCGCCAGCAGCCAAGATTGGGGCGGCTCTGGGGCCAACGTCCTGACTTTC. Translation: CASSQDWGGSGANVLTF.

The rearrangement joins TRBV6-2 or TRBV6-3 to TRBJ2-7, with D maybe TRBD1 (5 bases). Germline CDR1 and CDR2: MNHEY and SVGEGT. The CDR3 has 11 amino acids. The V gene lost 8 bases and the J gene lost 3 bases, with 8 bases spanning the gap. The CDR3 sequence: CASGQGYEQYV. CDR3 nucleotide sequence: TGTGCCAGCGGGCAGGGCTACGAGCAGTACGTC.

This rearrangement joins TRBV7-2 to TRBJ2-5; 8 bases fit TRBD1. Looked up from germline, CDR1 is SGHTA and CDR2 is FQGNSA. The CDR3 contains 14 residues. Trimming took 1 base from V and 5 from J; bases not matched to a gene: 3. As DNA, the CDR3 is TGTGCCAGCAGCTTAGGAAACAGGGGGGAGACCCAGTACTTC. This codes for CASSLGNRGETQYF.

The chain carries TRBV2 and TRBJ2-1; no clear D. Trimming left V 3 bases short and J 10 bases short, with 19 bases between. Germline V gene lookup returns CDR1 SNHLY and CDR2 FYNNEI. The CDR3 totals 15 residues. This chain's CDR3 is CASSDFRQGLREQFF. The CDR3 DNA reads as TGTGCCAGCAGTGATTTCCGGCAAGGCCTACGGGAGCAGTTCTTC. The variable domain in full, completed from reference TRBV2 and TRBJ2-1, reads EPEVTQTPSHQVTQMGQEVILRCVPISNHLYFYWYRQILGQKVEFLVSFYNNEISEKSEIFDDQFSVERPDGSNFTLKIRSTKLEDSAMYFCASSDFRQGLREQFFGPGTRLTVL.

The chain joins TRBV6-6 to TRBJ2-7, with D tentatively TRBD1 or TRBD2 (5 bases each). Germline V gene lookup returns CDR1 MNHNY and CDR2 SVGAGI (reference sequence). V lost 2 bases and J 0 bases, leaving 11 bases between the germline ends. The CDR3 is 15 residues long. The CDR3: CASSYRGVSSYEQYF. DNA of the CDR3: TGTGCCAGCAGTTACCGGGGCGTAAGCTCCTACGAGCAGTACTTC.

This clonotype was seen a handful of times. J is TRBJ1-5 and V is TRBV29-1, with D possibly TRBD1 on 5 matching bases. This CDR3 has 14 amino acids. The V gene's germline CDR1 is SQVTM and CDR2 ANQGSEA. The germline V and J ends were trimmed by 3 bases and 8 bases, with 17 bases remaining between them. The CDR3 DNA reads TGCAGCGTTGAGCTTGGGACTGGGGGGGAGCCCCAGCATTTT. Translation gives CSVELGTGGEPQHF.

This clonotype appeared a few times. Relative to the germline gene, one junction end is altered; a read error may explain this. The chain is built from TRBV6-2 or TRBV6-3 and TRBJ2-3, with D unclear. Germline V gene data show CDR1 as MNHEY and CDR2 as SVGEGT. The CDR3 spans 12 residues. CDR3 bases: TGTGCCAGCAGTTTCCGCACAGATGCGCAGTATTTT. It specifies CASSFRTDAQYF.

This rearrangement joins TRBV7-9 to TRBJ2-1; D unclear. The CDR3 has 16 amino acids. Trimming left V 1 base short and J 6 bases short, with 16 bases between. Germline V lookup: CDR1 SEHNR, CDR2 FQNEAQ (reference sequence). CDR3 sequence reads: CASSLVGISALNEQFF. The CDR3 coding sequence is TGTGCCAGCAGCTTAGTGGGGATCTCAGCCCTCAATGAGCAGTTCTTC.